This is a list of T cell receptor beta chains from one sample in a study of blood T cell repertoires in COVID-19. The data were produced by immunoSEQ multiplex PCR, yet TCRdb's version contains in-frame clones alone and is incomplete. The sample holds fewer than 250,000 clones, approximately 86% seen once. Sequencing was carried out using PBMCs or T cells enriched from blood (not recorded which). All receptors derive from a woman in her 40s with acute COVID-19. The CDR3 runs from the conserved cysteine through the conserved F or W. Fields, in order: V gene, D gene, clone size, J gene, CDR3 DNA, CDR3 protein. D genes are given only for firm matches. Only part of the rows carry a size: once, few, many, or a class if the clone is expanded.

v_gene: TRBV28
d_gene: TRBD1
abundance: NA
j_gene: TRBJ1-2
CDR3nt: TGTGCCAGCAGCCAACTACCCGGGACAGGGAAGGCTGGCTACACCTTC
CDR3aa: CASSQLPGTGKAGYTF

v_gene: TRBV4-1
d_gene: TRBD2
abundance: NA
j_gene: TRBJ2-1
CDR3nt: TGCGCCAGCAGCTCGCGGACTAGCGGGAGAGGGGATGAGCAGTTCTTC
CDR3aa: CASSSRTSGRGDEQFF

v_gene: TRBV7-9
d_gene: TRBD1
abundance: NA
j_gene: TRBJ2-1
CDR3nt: TGTGCCAGCAGCTTAGAGGGGACAGGCTACAATGAGCAGTTCTTC
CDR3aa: CASSLEGTGYNEQFF

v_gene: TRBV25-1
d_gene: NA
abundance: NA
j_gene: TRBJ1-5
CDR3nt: TGTGCCAGCAGTGACGCCAGGGGAGTAGGTCAGCCCCAGCATTTT
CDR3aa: CASSDARGVGQPQHF

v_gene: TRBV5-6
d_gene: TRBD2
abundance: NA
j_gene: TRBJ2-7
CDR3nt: TGTGCCAGCAGCTTCTCTAGCGGGACCCCTTACGAGCAGTACTTC
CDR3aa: CASSFSSGTPYEQYF

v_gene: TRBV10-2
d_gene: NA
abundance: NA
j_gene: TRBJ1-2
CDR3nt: TGCGCCAGCAGTGAGTCCTCACGACAGGCAAGTGGCTACACCTTC
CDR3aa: CASSESSRQASGYTF

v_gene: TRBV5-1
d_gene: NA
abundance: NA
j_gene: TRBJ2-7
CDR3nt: TGCGCCAGCAGCTTTGGAGATACCTACGAGCAGTACTTC
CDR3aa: CASSFGDTYEQYF

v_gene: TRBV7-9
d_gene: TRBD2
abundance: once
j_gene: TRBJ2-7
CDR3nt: TGTGCCAGCAGCTTGGCCGGGAGGACCTACGAGCAGTACTTC
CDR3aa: CASSLAGRTYEQYF

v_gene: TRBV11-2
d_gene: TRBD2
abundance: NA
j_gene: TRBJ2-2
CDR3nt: TGTGCCAGCAGCTCCCCTCCGACTAGCGGATACACCGGGGAGCTGTTTTTT
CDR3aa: CASSSPPTSGYTGELFF

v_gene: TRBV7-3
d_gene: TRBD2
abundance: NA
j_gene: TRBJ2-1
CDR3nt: TGTGCCAGCAGCTTGATATCGGGAGGTGAGCAGTTCTTC
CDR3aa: CASSLISGGEQFF

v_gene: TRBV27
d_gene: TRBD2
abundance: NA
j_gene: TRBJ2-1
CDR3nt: TGTGGAACCGGACTAGCGGCCCGCGATGAGCAGTTCTTC
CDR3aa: CGTGLAARDEQFF

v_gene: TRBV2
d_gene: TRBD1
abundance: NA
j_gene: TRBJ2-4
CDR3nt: TGTGCCAGCAGTGACGGCGTTGGGACAGGGTTAAACATTCAGTACTTC
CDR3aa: CASSDGVGTGLNIQYF

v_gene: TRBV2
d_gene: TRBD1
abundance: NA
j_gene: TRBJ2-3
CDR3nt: TGTGCCAGCATGGGGACAGAGACAGATACGCAGTATTTT
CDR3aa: CASMGTETDTQYF

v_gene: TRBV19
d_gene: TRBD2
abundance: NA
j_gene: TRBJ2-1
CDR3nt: TGTGCCAGTAGGCTGACGGGGACTAGAGGGGGAATGAGACGGGCCAATGAGCAGTTCTTC
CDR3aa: CASRLTGTRGGMRRANEQFF

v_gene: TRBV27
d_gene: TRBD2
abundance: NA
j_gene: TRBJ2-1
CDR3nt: TGTGCCAGTCAGCGGGACCACTCCTACAATGAGCAGTTCTTC
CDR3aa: CASQRDHSYNEQFF

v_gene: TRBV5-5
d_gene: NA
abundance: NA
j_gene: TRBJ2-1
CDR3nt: TGTGCCAGCAGTTACCAGGTTCGTGAGCAGTTCTTC
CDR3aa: CASSYQVREQFF

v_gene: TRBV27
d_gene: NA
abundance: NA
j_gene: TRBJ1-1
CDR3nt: TGTGCCAGCAGTTTGGCGGGGGTCACTGAAGCTTTCTTT
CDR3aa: CASSLAGVTEAFF

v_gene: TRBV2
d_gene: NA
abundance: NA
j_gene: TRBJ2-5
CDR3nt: TGTGCCAGCGGGGGGTCCGAGACCCAGTACTTC
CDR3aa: CASGGSETQYF

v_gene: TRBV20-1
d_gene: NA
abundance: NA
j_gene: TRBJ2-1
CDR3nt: TGCAGTGCTATTGACGGTAGCTCCTACAATGAGCAGTTCTTC
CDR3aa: CSAIDGSSYNEQFF

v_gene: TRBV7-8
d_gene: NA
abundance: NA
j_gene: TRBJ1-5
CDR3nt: TGTGCCAGCTCGACAACTACTTATTTTGACGGCAGGGGAAGTCAGCCCCAGCATTTT
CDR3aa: CASSTTTYFDGRGSQPQHF

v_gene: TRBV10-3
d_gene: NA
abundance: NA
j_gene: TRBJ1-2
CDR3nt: TGTGCCATCACCACGGGGGGCTATGGCTACACCTTC
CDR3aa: CAITTGGYGYTF

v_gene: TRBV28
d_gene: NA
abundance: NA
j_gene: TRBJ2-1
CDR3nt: TGTGCCAGCAGCCGTAGCGTTGTGGCCTACAATGAGCAGTTCTTC
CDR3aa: CASSRSVVAYNEQFF

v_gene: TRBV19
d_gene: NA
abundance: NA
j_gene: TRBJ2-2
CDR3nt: TGTGCCAGTAGAACCACGGACAGAAACACCGGGGAGCTGTTTTTT
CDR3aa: CASRTTDRNTGELFF

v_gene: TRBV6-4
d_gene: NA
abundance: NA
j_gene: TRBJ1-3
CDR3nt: TGTGCCAGCGTTAAGGGGAGGCCTGGAAACACCATATATTTT
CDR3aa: CASVKGRPGNTIYF

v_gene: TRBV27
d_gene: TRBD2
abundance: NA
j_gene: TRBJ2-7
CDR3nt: TGTGCCAGCAGTTTATCGGGACTAGCGGGAGGGTTAGTAAGCTACGAGCAGTACTTC
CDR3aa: CASSLSGLAGGLVSYEQYF

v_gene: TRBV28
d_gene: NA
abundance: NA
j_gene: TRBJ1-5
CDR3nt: TGTGCCAGCACCGACCCAGGGAATGATCAGCCCCAGCATTTT
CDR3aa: CASTDPGNDQPQHF

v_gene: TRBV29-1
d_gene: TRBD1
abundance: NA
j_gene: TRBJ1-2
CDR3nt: TGCAGCGTTGCAGGGCAGGGGGTACACTATGGCTACACCTTC
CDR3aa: CSVAGQGVHYGYTF

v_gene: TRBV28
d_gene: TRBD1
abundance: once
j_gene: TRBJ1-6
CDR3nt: TGTGCCAGCAGTTGGACAGGGGGATATAATTCACCCCTCCACTTT
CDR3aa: CASSWTGGYNSPLHF

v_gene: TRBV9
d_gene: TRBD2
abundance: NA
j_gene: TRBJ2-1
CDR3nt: TGTGCCAGCAGCTATGGGACTAGCGGGAGGGCCACCTACAATGAGCAGTTCTTC
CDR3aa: CASSYGTSGRATYNEQFF

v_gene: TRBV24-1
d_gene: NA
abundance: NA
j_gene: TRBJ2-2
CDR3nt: TGTGCCACCACAGGGGCCGTACCCGGGGAGCTGTTTTTT
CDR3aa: CATTGAVPGELFF

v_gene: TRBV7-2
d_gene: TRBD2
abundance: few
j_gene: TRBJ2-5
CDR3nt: TGTGCCAGCAGCTTACGCGGCGGGAGGGCCTTAATCGAACAAGAGACCCAGTACTTC
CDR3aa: CASSLRGGRALIEQETQYF